This T cell receptor (beta chain) was retrieved from a study of blood T cell repertoires in COVID-19. Turning to the study itself: Collection of acute and convalescent COVID-19 samples took place in the United States, Italy and Spain. From T cells, B-cell-depleted T cells, or PBMCs came the material, which was cDNA or gDNA.

In the study's own analysis: Estimates of nucleated cell counts were drawn from the amplification of reference gene primers. The data were produced by immunoSEQ multiplex PCR, yet TCRdb's version contains in-frame clones alone and is incomplete. The DNA gave D and trimming, while V, J and clone size come from that table. Among over 50,000 clones listed, about nine tenths were seen once. Trimming took off 4 bases at V and 7 bases at J, with 17 bases between the two ends. This CDR3 is 16 amino acids long. CDR1 is LGHDT and CDR2 is YNNKEL in the germline V gene (reference sequence). Sample: peripheral blood. The chain joins TRBV3-1 (or the pseudogene TRBV3-2) to TRBJ1-6; possible D gene TRBD1, 6 bases. The receptor comes from a human donor with active COVID-19. The donor label of this sample is uncertain. The CDR3 DNA follows: TGTGCCAGCAGCCCCCAGGGACATCGAGAAAATTCACCCCTCCACTTT. Translating gives CASSPQGHRENSPLHF.